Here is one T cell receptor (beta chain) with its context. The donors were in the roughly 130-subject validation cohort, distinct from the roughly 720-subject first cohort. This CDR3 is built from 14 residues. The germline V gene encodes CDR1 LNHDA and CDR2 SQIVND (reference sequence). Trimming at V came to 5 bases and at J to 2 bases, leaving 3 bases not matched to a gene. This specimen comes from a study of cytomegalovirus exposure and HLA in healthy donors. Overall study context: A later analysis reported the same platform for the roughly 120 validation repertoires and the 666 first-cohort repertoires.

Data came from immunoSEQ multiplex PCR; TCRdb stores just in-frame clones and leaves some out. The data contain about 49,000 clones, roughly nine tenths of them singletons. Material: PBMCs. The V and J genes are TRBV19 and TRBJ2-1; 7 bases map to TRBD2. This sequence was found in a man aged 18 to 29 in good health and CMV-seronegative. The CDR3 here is CASSAGVPYNEQFF. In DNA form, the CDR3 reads TGTGCCAGTAGTGCGGGAGTCCCCTACAATGAGCAGTTCTTC.